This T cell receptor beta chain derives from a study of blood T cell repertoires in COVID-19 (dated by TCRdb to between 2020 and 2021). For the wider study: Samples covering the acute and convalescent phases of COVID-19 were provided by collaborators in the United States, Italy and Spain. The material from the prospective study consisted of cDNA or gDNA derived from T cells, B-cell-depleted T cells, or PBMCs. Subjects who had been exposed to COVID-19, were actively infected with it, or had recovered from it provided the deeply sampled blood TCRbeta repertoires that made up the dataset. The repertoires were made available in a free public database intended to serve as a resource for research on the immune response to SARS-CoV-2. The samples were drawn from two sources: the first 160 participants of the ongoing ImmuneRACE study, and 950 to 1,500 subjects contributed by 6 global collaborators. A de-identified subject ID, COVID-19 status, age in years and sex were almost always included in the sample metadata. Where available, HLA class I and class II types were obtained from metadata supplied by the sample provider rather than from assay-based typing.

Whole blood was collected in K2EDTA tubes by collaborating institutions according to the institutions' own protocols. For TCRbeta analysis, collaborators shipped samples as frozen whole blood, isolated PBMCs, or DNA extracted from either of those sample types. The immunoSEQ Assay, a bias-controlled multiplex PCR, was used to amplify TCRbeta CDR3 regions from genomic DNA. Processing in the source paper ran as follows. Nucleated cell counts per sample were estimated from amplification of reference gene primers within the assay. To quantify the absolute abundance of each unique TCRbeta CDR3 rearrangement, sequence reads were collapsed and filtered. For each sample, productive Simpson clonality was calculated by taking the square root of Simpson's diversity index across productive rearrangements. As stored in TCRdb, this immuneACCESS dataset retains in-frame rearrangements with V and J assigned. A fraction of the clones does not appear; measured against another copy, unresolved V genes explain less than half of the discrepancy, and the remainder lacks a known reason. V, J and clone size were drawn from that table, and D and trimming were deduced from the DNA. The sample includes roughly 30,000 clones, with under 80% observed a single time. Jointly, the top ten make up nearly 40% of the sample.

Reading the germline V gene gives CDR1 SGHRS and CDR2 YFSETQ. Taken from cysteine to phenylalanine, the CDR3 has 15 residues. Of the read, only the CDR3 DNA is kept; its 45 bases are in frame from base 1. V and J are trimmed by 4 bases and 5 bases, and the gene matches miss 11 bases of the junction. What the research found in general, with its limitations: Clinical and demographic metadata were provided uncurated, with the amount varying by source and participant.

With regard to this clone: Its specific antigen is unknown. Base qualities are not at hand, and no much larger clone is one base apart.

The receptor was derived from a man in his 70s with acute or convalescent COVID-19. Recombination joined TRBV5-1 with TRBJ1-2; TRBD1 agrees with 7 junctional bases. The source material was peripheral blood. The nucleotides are TGCGCCAGCAGCCCCACGGGACAGTCGGATTATGGCTACACCTTC. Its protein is CASSPTGQSDYGYTF.